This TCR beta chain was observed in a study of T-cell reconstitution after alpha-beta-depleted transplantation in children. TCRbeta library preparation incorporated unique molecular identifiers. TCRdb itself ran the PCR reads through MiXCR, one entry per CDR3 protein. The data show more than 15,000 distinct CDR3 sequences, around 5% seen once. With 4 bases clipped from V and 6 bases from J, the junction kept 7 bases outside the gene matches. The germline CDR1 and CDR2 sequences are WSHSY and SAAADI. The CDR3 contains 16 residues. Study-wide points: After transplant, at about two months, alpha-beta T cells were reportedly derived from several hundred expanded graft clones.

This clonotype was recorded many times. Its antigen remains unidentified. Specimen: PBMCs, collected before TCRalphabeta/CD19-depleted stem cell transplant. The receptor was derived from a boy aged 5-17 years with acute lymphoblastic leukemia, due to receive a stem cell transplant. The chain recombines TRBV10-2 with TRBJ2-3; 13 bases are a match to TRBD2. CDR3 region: CASSALAGGPGDTQYF. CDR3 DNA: TGCGCCAGCAGTGCACTAGCGGGAGGGCCCGGGGATACGCAGTATTTT.